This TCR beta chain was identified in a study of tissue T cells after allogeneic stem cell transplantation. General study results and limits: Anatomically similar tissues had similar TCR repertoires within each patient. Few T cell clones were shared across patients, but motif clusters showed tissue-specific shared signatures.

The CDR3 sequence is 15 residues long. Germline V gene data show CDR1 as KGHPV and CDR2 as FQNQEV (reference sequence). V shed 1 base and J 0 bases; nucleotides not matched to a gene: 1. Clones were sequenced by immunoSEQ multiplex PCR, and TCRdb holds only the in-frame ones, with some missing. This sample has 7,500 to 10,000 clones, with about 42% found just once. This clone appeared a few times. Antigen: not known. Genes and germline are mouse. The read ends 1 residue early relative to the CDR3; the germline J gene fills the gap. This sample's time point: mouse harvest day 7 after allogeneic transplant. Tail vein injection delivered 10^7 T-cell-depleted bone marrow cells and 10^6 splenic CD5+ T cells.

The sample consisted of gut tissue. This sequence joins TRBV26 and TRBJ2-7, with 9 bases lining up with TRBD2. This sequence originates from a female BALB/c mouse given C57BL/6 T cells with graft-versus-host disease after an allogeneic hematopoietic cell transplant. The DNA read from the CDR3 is TGTGCCAGCAGTCTGTTGGGGGGGCGCTCCTATGAACAGTAC. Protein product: CASSLLGGRSYEQY. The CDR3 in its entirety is CASSLLGGRSYEQYF.